This T cell receptor beta chain was identified in a study of blood T cell repertoires in COVID-19. Clones were sequenced by immunoSEQ multiplex PCR, and TCRdb holds only the in-frame ones, with some missing. The table has about 330,000 clones, under 90% seen once. Germline values: CDR1 MGHRA, CDR2 YSYEKL. This CDR3 is built from 16 residues. V was pared by 3 bases and J by 4 bases, with 7 bases of the junction left unmatched. Across fewer than 25 US areas, participants ranged in age from about 18 to 100 years. The TCR sequence derives from a woman younger than 35 who had recovered from COVID-19. The V gene is TRBV4-1, the J gene TRBJ2-7; 12 bases align to TRBD2. The sample comprised PBMCs or T cells enriched from blood (not recorded which). CDR3 DNA: TGCGCCAGCAGCCAGATACTAGCGGGAGGCCCGTACGAGCAGTACTTC. This translates into CASSQILAGGPYEQYF.